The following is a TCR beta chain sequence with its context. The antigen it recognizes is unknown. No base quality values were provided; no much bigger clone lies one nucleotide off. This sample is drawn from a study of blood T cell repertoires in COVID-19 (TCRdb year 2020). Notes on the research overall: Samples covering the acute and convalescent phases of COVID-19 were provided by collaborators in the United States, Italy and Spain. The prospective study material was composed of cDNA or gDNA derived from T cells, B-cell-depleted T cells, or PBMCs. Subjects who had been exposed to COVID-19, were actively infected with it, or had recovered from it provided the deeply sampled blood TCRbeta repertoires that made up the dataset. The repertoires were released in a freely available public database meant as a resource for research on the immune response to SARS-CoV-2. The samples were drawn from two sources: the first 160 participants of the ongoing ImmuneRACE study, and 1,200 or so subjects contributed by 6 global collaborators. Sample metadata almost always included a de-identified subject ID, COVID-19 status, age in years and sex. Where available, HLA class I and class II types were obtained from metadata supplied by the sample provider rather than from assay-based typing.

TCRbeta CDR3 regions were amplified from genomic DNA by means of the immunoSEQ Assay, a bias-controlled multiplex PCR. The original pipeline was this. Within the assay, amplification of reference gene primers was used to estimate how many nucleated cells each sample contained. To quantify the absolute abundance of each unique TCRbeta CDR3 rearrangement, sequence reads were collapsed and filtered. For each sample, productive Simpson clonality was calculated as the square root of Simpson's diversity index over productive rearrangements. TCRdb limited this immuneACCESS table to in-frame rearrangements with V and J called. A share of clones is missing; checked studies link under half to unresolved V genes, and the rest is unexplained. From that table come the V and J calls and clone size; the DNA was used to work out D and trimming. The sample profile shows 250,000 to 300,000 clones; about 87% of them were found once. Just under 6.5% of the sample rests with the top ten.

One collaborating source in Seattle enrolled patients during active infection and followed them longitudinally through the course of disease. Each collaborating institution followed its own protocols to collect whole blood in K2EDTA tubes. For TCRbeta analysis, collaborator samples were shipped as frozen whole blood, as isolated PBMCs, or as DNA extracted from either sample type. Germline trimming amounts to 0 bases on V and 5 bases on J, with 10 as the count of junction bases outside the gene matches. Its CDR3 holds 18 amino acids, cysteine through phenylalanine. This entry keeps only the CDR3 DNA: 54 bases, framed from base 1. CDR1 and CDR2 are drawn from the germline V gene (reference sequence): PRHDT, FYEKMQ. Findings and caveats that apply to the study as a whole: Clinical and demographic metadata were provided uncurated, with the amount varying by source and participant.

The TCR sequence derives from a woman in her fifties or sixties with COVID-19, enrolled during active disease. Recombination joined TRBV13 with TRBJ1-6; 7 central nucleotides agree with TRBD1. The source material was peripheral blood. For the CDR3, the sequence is CASSLGQGTRIDNSPLHF. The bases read TGTGCCAGCAGCTTAGGACAGGGGACCCGCATCGATAATTCACCCCTCCACTTT. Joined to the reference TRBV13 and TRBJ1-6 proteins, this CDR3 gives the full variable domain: AAGVIQSPRHLIKEKRETATLKCYPIPRHDTVYWYQQGPGQDPQFLISFYEKMQSDKGSIPDRFSAQQFSDYHSELNMSSLELGDSALYFCASSLGQGTRIDNSPLHFGNGTRLTVT.